The 28 T cell receptor beta chains below were found in one sample sequenced in a study of T cells in Graves' hyperthyroidism and ophthalmopathy. Amplification of TCR beta CDR3 regions was performed using RNA transcripts as template. In the first-round RT-PCR of the TCR CDR3, the HTBI primer set was used. TCRdb re-called the multiplex PCR reads with MiXCR, one entry per CDR3 protein. The sample carries around 700,000 distinct CDR3 sequences, under 20% recorded once. Sequencing was done on a sample of blood. These receptors came from a woman between 45 and 65 years old with Graves' hyperthyroidism that later progressed to Graves' ophthalmopathy.

Only a few counts were recorded for this clonotype. The chain employs TRBV5-1 and TRBJ2-2, with D tentatively TRBD1 (6 bases). The CDR3 runs 14 residues. In germline, CDR1 is SGHRS, CDR2 YFSETQ. The V end lost 5 bases, the J end lost 1 base, and 9 bases lay between the germline ends. CDR3 nucleotides: TGCGCCAGCAGGTCGACAGGGAACACCGGGGAGCTGTTTTTT. This gives the protein CASRSTGNTGELFF.

This clonotype has a handful of counts. The chain uses TRBV6-1 and TRBJ1-1, with D possibly matching TRBD1 (5 bases). Trimming shortened V by 2 bases and J by 5 bases, and 12 bases separated the two germline ends. The CDR3 sequence is 14 residues long. Germline V CDR1 and CDR2: MNHNS, SASEGT. This chain's CDR3 is CASSESGARTEAFF. DNA for the CDR3: TGTGCCAGCAGTGAATCCGGGGCCCGGACTGAAGCTTTCTTT.

This clonotype was detected a few times. V usage is TRBV19 and J usage is TRBJ2-1; TRBD2 matches 9 bases. Germline V gene lookup returns CDR1 LNHDA and CDR2 SQIVND (reference sequence). J was trimmed by 7 bases and V by 6 bases; bases with no gene match: 10. The CDR3 is 15 residues long. The CDR3 nucleotides are TGTGCCAGTAGAGGCGAGCGGGGGGTTCGGAATGAGCAGTTCTTC. Its protein product is CASRGERGVRNEQFF.

This clonotype was detected many times. The CDR3 loop is CASSRRSANYGYTF. CDR3 coding DNA: TGTGCCAGCAGCCGAAGGAGCGCTAACTATGGCTACACCTTC. This rearrangement joins TRBV11-1 to TRBJ1-2; D remains unclear. Between the trimmed V and J ends, which lost 5 bases and 0 bases, there was a span of 10 bases. The CDR3 consists of 14 residues. The germline V gene encodes CDR1 SGHAT and CDR2 FQDESV (reference sequence).

This clonotype was found many times. The chain uses TRBV11-3 and TRBJ2-1; D is undetermined. Germline V gene data show CDR1 as SGHNT and CDR2 as YENEEA. V dropped 1 base and J dropped 6 bases, with 4 bases sitting between them. This CDR3 comprises 12 residues. In DNA form, the CDR3 reads TGTGCCAGCAGCTTAGTCAGCAATGAGCAGTTCTTC. Protein sequence: CASSLVSNEQFF.

This clonotype has a handful of counts. V is TRBV20-1 and J is TRBJ2-1, with TRBD1 identical over 9 bases. The CDR3 extends over 16 amino acids. V dropped 1 base and J dropped 7; count of bases not matched to a gene: 11. Looked up from germline, CDR1 is DFQATT and CDR2 is SNEGSKA (reference sequence). DNA for the CDR3: TGCAGTGCTAGAGCCGGGGGACAGGGACACAGGAATGAGCAGTTCTTC. Its protein is CSARAGGQGHRNEQFF.

The chain uses TRBV29-1 and TRBJ2-5; possibly TRBD1 or TRBD2 for D (5 bases each). The V and J ends lost 4 bases and 0 bases respectively, with 15 bases between them. Germline loops: CDR1 SQVTM, CDR2 ANQGSEA. The CDR3 sequence is 15 residues long. CDR3 in amino acids: CSVVWDLGYQETQYF. In DNA form, the CDR3 reads TGCAGCGTTGTATGGGACCTCGGGTACCAAGAGACCCAGTACTTC.

This clonotype was seen only a few times. CDR3 protein: CASSEFDNKGTEAFF. CDR3 nucleotides: TGCGCCAGCAGTGAGTTCGATAATAAGGGAACTGAAGCTTTCTTT. This chain links TRBV10-2 with TRBJ1-1; D not resolved. The CDR3 has 15 residues. In germline, CDR1 is WSHSY, CDR2 SAAADI. Trimming left V 1 base short and J 5 bases short, with 14 bases between.

This clonotype has a handful of counts. The chain recombines TRBV5-1 with TRBJ2-1, with TRBD1 matching over 8 bases. CDR1 and CDR2 (germline): SGHRS, YFSETQ. The CDR3 extends over 17 amino acids. V trimming: 4 bases; J trimming: 1 base; junction bases outside the gene matches: 10. CDR3 DNA sequence: TGCGCCAGCAGCAACCGCCGACAGGGGATATCCTACAATGAGCAGTTCTTC. Protein sequence: CASSNRRQGISYNEQFF.

The V call is TRBV28, the J call TRBJ2-3; TRBD2 aligns across 8 bases. Germline trimming cut 6 bases from V and 3 bases from J; bases unmatched to any gene: 14. This CDR3 contains 17 residues. From germline, CDR1 is MDHEN and CDR2 SYDVKM. DNA of the CDR3: TGTGCCAGCAGCGCCACCCCGGGGGGGCTGACGACAGATACGCAGTATTTT. As protein: CASSATPGGLTTDTQYF.

This clonotype has just a few counts. The chain carries TRBV6-6 and TRBJ1-1; no definite D call. The ends were cut back, 2 bases at V and 7 bases at J, with 11 bases in the middle. The CDR3 extends over 13 amino acids. CDR1 is MNHNY, CDR2 SVGAGI, per germline (reference sequence). The CDR3, as DNA: TGTGCCAGCAGTTACCAAAATGGGGTTGAAGCTTTCTTT. Translation: CASSYQNGVEAFF.

Many counts were recorded for this clonotype. This chain connects TRBV12-3 or TRBV12-4 to TRBJ2-4; D perhaps matches TRBD1 (6 bases). CDR3 length equals 14 residues. With 5 bases removed from V and 9 bases from J, the gap between germline ends came to 17 bases. CDR3 sequence (DNA): TGTGCCAGCAGTCCCGGGACACGACTTTTCATTCAGTACTTC. Amino acids: CASSPGTRLFIQYF.

There are a few counts of this clonotype. The chain employs TRBV15 and TRBJ1-4; possible D gene TRBD1, 5 bases. This CDR3 comprises 18 residues. Germline-derived CDR1 and CDR2 are LNHNV and YYDKDF (reference sequence). Between the trimmed V and J ends, which lost 0 bases and 0 bases, there was a span of 14 bases. The CDR3 loop is CATSRDLGGSPTNEKLFF. The CDR3 DNA sequence: TGTGCCACCAGCAGAGACCTCGGGGGGAGTCCAACTAATGAAAAACTGTTTTTT.

This clonotype has a handful of counts. The gene calls are TRBV6-1 and TRBJ2-3; 9 bases are a match to TRBD2. CDR3 length: 16 amino acids. Germline V gene sequence: CDR1 MNHNS, CDR2 SASEGT. With V trimmed by 5 bases and J by 3 bases, 9 bases remained unmatched. CDR3 region: CASSFEAGGWTDTQYF. In DNA form, the CDR3 reads TGTGCCAGCAGTTTCGAAGCGGGGGGCTGGACAGATACGCAGTATTTT.

The V gene is TRBV7-9, the J gene TRBJ1-2; the D gene is possibly TRBD1 (6 bases). CDR1 and CDR2 (germline): SEHNR, FQNEAQ (reference sequence). This CDR3 spans 15 amino acids. Trimming left V 1 base short and J 1 base short, with 10 bases between. The CDR3 coding sequence is TGTGCCAGCAGCTTAGTGGACAGACTTAACTATGGCTACACCTTC. Translating it yields CASSLVDRLNYGYTF.

This clonotype was detected many times. The V and J genes are TRBV7-9 and TRBJ2-7; no reliable D call. From germline, CDR1 is SEHNR and CDR2 FQNEAQ (reference sequence). CDR3 length: 15 amino acids. Trimming shortened V by 4 bases and J by 0 bases, and 13 bases separated the two germline ends. The CDR3 is CASSSERTVSYEQYF. In DNA, the CDR3 is TGTGCCAGCAGCTCGGAAAGGACGGTCTCCTACGAGCAGTACTTC.

This clonotype has ten or more counts. V usage is TRBV6-1 and J usage is TRBJ1-1; the D gene is possibly TRBD1 (6 bases). The CDR3 has 14 residues. Germline CDR1 reads MNHNS; CDR2 reads SASEGT. Trimming removed 7 bases at V and 1 base at J, with 13 bases between. CDR3 region: CASMIDRRNTEAFF. The CDR3 DNA follows: TGTGCCAGCATGATCGACAGGAGGAACACTGAAGCTTTCTTT.

This sequence joins TRBV5-4 and TRBJ1-4; tentatively, D is TRBD1 (5 bases). The CDR3 extends over 16 amino acids. V was pared by 4 bases and J by 4 bases, with 17 bases between. CDR1 and CDR2 (germline): SGHNT, YYREEE (reference sequence). CDR3 sequence: CASSITTGTVNEKLFF. CDR3 nucleotide sequence: TGTGCCAGCAGCATAACTACAGGCACAGTTAATGAAAAACTGTTTTTT.

In its sample, this clonotype was seen many times. The chain links TRBV16 to TRBJ1-5; 10 nucleotides align to TRBD1. Losses at the gene ends were 8 bases for V and 7 bases for J; bases not matched to a gene: 5. There are 13 residues in the CDR3. Germline CDR1 is KGHSY and CDR2 is FQNENV. The CDR3 sequence: CASGQGVGQPQHF. CDR3 nucleotides: TGTGCCAGCGGACAGGGGGTAGGGCAGCCCCAGCATTTT.

At least ten counts were recorded for this clonotype. The chain recombines TRBV6-5 with TRBJ1-1, with D hard to call. Germline loops: CDR1 MNHEY, CDR2 SVGAGI. The CDR3 is 13 amino acids. Trimming took off 2 bases at V and 8 bases at J, with 12 bases between the two ends. CDR3 in amino acids: CASSYLLPPEAFF. In nucleotides, the CDR3 is TGTGCCAGCAGTTACCTCCTACCACCGGAAGCTTTCTTT.

This clonotype has ten or more counts. The chain combines TRBV7-9 with TRBJ2-5; D gene unclear. CDR1 and CDR2 (germline): SEHNR, FQNEAQ (reference sequence). The V and J ends lost 1 base and 2 bases respectively, with 11 bases between them. This CDR3 is 15 amino acids long. CDR3: CASSLVGSSQETQYF. The CDR3 region has the DNA TGTGCCAGCAGCTTAGTAGGGTCCTCTCAAGAGACCCAGTACTTC.

In its sample, this clonotype was seen many times. The gene calls are TRBV13 and TRBJ2-1; 11 bases are a match to TRBD2. The ends lost 5 bases at V and 7 bases at J; junction bases unmatched: 10. The CDR3 covers 16 residues. Germline V gene lookup returns CDR1 PRHDT and CDR2 FYEKMQ (reference sequence). CDR3 DNA sequence: TGTGCCAGCAGCATTTATAGCGGGGGGGCCAGGAATGAGCAGTTCTTC. This translates into CASSIYSGGARNEQFF.

This clonotype was counted a few times. This chain connects TRBV11-2 to TRBJ2-3; 8 bases are a match to TRBD2. V shed 4 bases and J 4 bases; nucleotides not matched to a gene: 10. Germline CDR1 reads SGHAT; CDR2 reads FQNNGV. The CDR3 covers 16 residues. DNA of the CDR3: TGTGCCAGCAGCTGGGGGTCGGGGGGGCAGCCAGATACGCAGTATTTT. It codes for CASSWGSGGQPDTQYF. Full variable domain (rest looked up from reference TRBV11-2 and TRBJ2-3): EAGVAQSPRYKIIEKRQSVAFWCNPISGHATLYWYQQILGQGPKLLIQFQNNGVVDDSQLPKDRFSAERLKGVDSTLKIQPAKLEDSAVYLCASSWGSGGQPDTQYFGPGTRLTVL.

In this sample, this clonotype turned up many times. V gene TRBV12-3 or TRBV12-4 combines with J gene TRBJ1-2, with a weak D call TRBD1 (6 bases). V dropped 5 bases and J dropped 3 bases, with 16 bases sitting between them. The CDR3 sequence is 15 residues long. CDR3 protein: CASSPRPGADYGYTF. The CDR3 bases are TGTGCCAGCAGTCCGCGACCGGGGGCAGACTATGGCTACACCTTC.

This clonotype was observed at least ten times. This CDR3 is CASSYSESRGPREQFF. The CDR3 DNA follows: TGTGCCAGCAGTTACTCTGAGTCCCGAGGGCCTCGCGAGCAGTTCTTC. The V call is TRBV6-6, the J call TRBJ2-1; possibly TRBD2 for D (5 bases). Germline V gene sequence: CDR1 MNHNY, CDR2 SVGAGI (reference sequence). The CDR3 totals 16 residues. Trimming stripped 0 bases from V and 10 bases from J, with 19 bases between.

This clonotype has only a few counts. V is TRBV7-9 and J is TRBJ2-7, with a tentative D call TRBD2 (6 bases). The germline CDR1 and CDR2 sequences are SEHNR and FQNEAQ (reference sequence). The CDR3 length is 15 residues. V was pared by 5 bases and J by 2 bases, with 16 bases between. CDR3 sequence: CASSNLDRETYEQYF. The CDR3 DNA reads TGTGCCAGCAGCAATCTAGACCGGGAGACCTACGAGCAGTACTTC.

Notes on this clonotype: The CDR3 carries no conserved terminal phenylalanine or tryptophan, so it likely arises from a read error. The chain has TRBV12-3 or TRBV12-4 and TRBJ1-1, with D perhaps matching TRBD1 (6 bases). CDR3 length: 14 residues. Here the CDR3 DNA reads TGTGCCAGCAGTCGGGGGCGTCTGAACGCTGAAGCTTTCCTT. It codes for CASSRGRLNAEAFL.

At least ten counts were recorded for this clonotype. The genes are TRBV11-2 and TRBJ1-4; 7 nucleotides match TRBD1. Germline values: CDR1 SGHAT, CDR2 FQNNGV. The CDR3 covers 15 residues. J gave up 5 bases and V 5 bases, and 8 bases lay outside the gene matches. The CDR3 bases are TGTGCCAGCAGCCCCGGGACAGACTTCAATGAAAAACTGTTTTTT. Amino acids: CASSPGTDFNEKLFF.